The 2 T cell receptor beta chains in this list originate from one sample, sequenced in a study of blood T cell repertoires in COVID-19. Some clones are missing from TCRdb's copy, which holds only in-frame ones; the method was immunoSEQ multiplex PCR. Here the sample spans around 220,000 clones, 70% to 90% being singletons. Sequencing was done on a sample of PBMCs or T cells enriched from blood (not recorded which). The receptors here all came from a woman in her thirties or forties with acute COVID-19.

The chain joins TRBV3-1 (or the pseudogene TRBV3-2) to TRBJ2-7; 7 positions agree with TRBD2. This CDR3 is built from 13 residues. Germline CDR1 and CDR2: LGHDT and YNNKEL (reference sequence). Trimming cost V 4 bases and J 12 bases; bases outside gene matches: 12. The chain's CDR3 is CASSPDGEGPSYF. The CDR3 coding sequence is TGTGCCAGCAGCCCGGATGGGGAGGGACCCTCGTACTTC.

This clone was picked up a small number of times. The J gene is TRBJ2-5, the V gene TRBV9, with 8 bases aligning to TRBD2. This CDR3 is 18 amino acids long. Germline V gene sequence: CDR1 SGDLS, CDR2 YYNGEE. V lost 0 bases, J lost 5 bases, and 15 bases stayed unmatched. The CDR3 DNA is TGTGCCAGCAGCGTAGTTTTGGAGAGTAGCGGGAAGGGGGAGACCCAGTACTTC. Its protein is CASSVVLESSGKGETQYF.